The 27 T cell receptor beta chains reported below all come from one sample, sequenced in a study of cytomegalovirus exposure and HLA in healthy donors. PCR employed 60 Vbeta and 13 Jbeta primers. This table comes from immunoSEQ multiplex PCR, and its TCRdb copy is limited to in-frame clones, with some not included. The sample yields about 150,000 clones, approximately 80% seen once. Material for sequencing was PBMCs. The source of these receptors is a male donor in good health and CMV-seropositive.

The chain joins TRBV5-1 to TRBJ1-2; D perhaps matches TRBD1 (6 bases). CDR1 is SGHRS and CDR2 is YFSETQ in the germline V gene. Trimming stripped 0 bases from V and 6 bases from J, with 12 bases between. The length of the CDR3 is 14 residues. The CDR3 coding sequence is TGCGCCAGCAGCTTGGCAGCAGGGGCCGATGGCTACACCTTC. It translates to CASSLAAGADGYTF.

The chain employs TRBV11-3 and TRBJ2-2, with D perhaps TRBD1 (6 bases). V was pared by 5 bases and J by 0 bases, with 13 bases between. Germline CDR1 and CDR2: SGHNT and YENEEA. The CDR3 runs to 16 residues. CDR3 sequence (DNA): TGTGCCAGCAGCGCACAGGGCCAGACGAACACCGGGGAGCTGTTTTTT. Its translation is CASSAQGQTNTGELFF.

The chain links TRBV27 to TRBJ1-6; 9 positions match TRBD1. Germline CDR1 reads MNHEY; CDR2 reads SMNVEV (reference sequence). With V trimmed by 0 bases and J by 9 bases, 3 bases remained unmatched. The CDR3 loop spans 15 amino acids. Here the CDR3 DNA reads TGTGCCAGCAGTTTATCGGGGACAGGGAGTTCACCCCTCCACTTT. Its translation is CASSLSGTGSSPLHF.

The chain combines TRBV6-5 with TRBJ2-7, with a weak D call TRBD1 (6 bases). In germline, CDR1 is MNHEY, CDR2 SVGAGI. The CDR3 totals 15 residues. V lost 5 bases and J 9 bases, leaving 23 bases between the germline ends. CDR3 coding DNA: TGTGCCAGCAGTCCTGACTATGACAGGAGGATTGTGCAGTACTTC. This codes for CASSPDYDRRIVQYF.

The rearrangement uses TRBV7-2 and TRBJ2-3, with a possible D match to TRBD2 (5 bases). The CDR3 contains 14 residues. The V gene's germline CDR1 is SGHTA and CDR2 FQGNSA. V lost 2 bases and J 11 bases, leaving 17 bases between the germline ends. CDR3 loop: CASSLPPGAGGQYF. The CDR3 DNA reads TGTGCCAGCAGCTTACCCCCAGGCGCAGGAGGGCAGTATTTT.

This clone was seen only once. The gene calls are TRBV10-3 and TRBJ2-2; 13 bases are shared with TRBD2. The germline CDR1 and CDR2 sequences are ENHRY and SYGVKD. The ends lost 1 base at V and 0 bases at J; junction bases unmatched: 2. This CDR3 region has 18 residues. The CDR3 bases are TGTGCCATCAGTGAGTTGGGACTAGCGGGATCGAACACCGGGGAGCTGTTTTTT. This encodes CAISELGLAGSNTGELFF.

Note on this clone: One junction end disagrees with the germline gene, perhaps due to a read error. The chain is built from TRBV7-7 and TRBJ2-1; 11 positions agree with TRBD2. This CDR3 spans 15 amino acids. Germline CDR1 SSHAT, CDR2 FNYEAQ (reference sequence). As DNA, the CDR3 is TGTGCTAGCAGCTTAGGGACTAGCGGAGGCGATGAGCAGTTCTTC. The encoded protein is CASSLGTSGGDEQFF.

The chain combines TRBV10-3 with TRBJ2-3; the match to TRBD1 covers 7 bases. The V gene end was trimmed by 4 bases and the J gene end by 9 bases; junction bases not matched to a gene: 4. CDR1 and CDR2 from the germline V gene are ENHRY and SYGVKD. This CDR3 has 12 residues. In nucleotides, the CDR3 is TGTGCCATCAGTGGCGACAGGGACACGCAGTATTTT. Protein product: CAISGDRDTQYF.

V is TRBV15 and J is TRBJ1-3; TRBD1 matches 8 bases. The CDR3 spans 15 residues. CDR1 and CDR2 (germline): LNHNV, YYDKDF (reference sequence). The junction had 4 bases not matched to a gene; V was cut back by 4 bases and J by 2 bases. CDR3 bases: TGTGCCACCAGCACAGGACAGGGCACTGGAAACACCATATATTTT. Protein sequence: CATSTGQGTGNTIYF.

This clone was recorded only once. The genes are TRBV6-4 and TRBJ2-5; tentatively, D is TRBD1 (5 bases). The CDR3 has 13 residues. The V gene's germline CDR1 is MRHNA and CDR2 SNTAGT. Trimming removed 5 bases at V and 4 bases at J, with 11 bases between. CDR3 region: CASSSGWGETQYF. CDR3 DNA: TGTGCCAGCAGTTCAGGGTGGGGAGAGACCCAGTACTTC.

The gene calls are TRBV28 and TRBJ1-2; 7 positions agree with TRBD1. Germline lookup yields CDR1 MDHEN and CDR2 SYDVKM. Unmatched junction bases numbered 7, after V lost 8 bases and J lost 4 bases. This CDR3 has 13 residues. CDR3 nucleotide sequence: TGTGCCAGCTTAGACAGGGCGGTCTATGGCTACACCTTC. Translating it yields CASLDRAVYGYTF.

A few counts support this clone. The rearrangement links TRBV12-5 to TRBJ2-1, with D perhaps TRBD2 (5 bases). V was pared by 5 bases and J by 2 bases, with 13 bases between. CDR3 length: 15 residues. Per the germline V gene, CDR1 is LGHNT and CDR2 is FRNRAP. CDR3 residues: CASGEGGATYNEQFF. CDR3 DNA: TGTGCTAGTGGTGAAGGAGGAGCAACCTACAATGAGCAGTTCTTC.

The V and J genes are TRBV7-2 and TRBJ1-5; 7 nucleotides line up with TRBD1. Germline V gene lookup returns CDR1 SGHTA and CDR2 FQGNSA. This CDR3 region has 16 residues. The V segment lost 3 bases and the J segment 1 base; nucleotides outside the gene matches: 6. The CDR3 DNA reads as TGTGCCAGCAGCTTGGGGGACAGTTGGAGCAATCAGCCCCAGCATTTT. The encoded protein is CASSLGDSWSNQPQHF.

The DNA of the CDR3 is TGTGCCAGCAGCTTGGGGACCTTATGGACTAGCGGCTCCTACGAGCAGTACTTC. Its protein is CASSLGTLWTSGSYEQYF. The chain couples TRBV7-9 to TRBJ2-7, with TRBD2 identical over 10 bases. V shed 3 bases and J 0 bases; nucleotides not matched to a gene: 11. There are 18 residues in the CDR3. Germline assignment: CDR1 SEHNR and CDR2 FQNEAQ (reference sequence).

The chain couples TRBV7-2 to TRBJ2-1; 12 nucleotides agree with TRBD2. From germline, CDR1 is SGHTA and CDR2 FQGNSA. V was clipped by 4 bases and J by 1 base; unmatched bases: 5. The CDR3 totals 17 residues. The CDR3 here is CASSSLGLAGSYNEQFF. The CDR3 nucleotides read TGTGCCAGCAGCTCGCTTGGACTAGCGGGATCCTACAATGAGCAGTTCTTC.

As DNA, the CDR3 is TGTGCCAGCAGTTACATCGCCGGTGGGGAGCTGTTTTTT. As protein: CASSYIAGGELFF. This sequence joins TRBV6-6 and TRBJ2-2; D remains ambiguous. The CDR3 is made up of 13 amino acids. Trimming pared 2 bases from V and 8 bases from J, leaving 9 bases between. In germline, CDR1 is MNHNY, CDR2 SVGAGI (reference sequence).

V gene TRBV5-4 combines with J gene TRBJ2-3; 11 bases match TRBD1. Germline V lookup: CDR1 SGHNT, CDR2 YYREEE (reference sequence). This CDR3 has 15 residues. With 5 bases clipped from V and 5 bases from J, the junction kept 7 bases outside the gene matches. CDR3 loop: CASRPGTGGRDTQYF. CDR3 sequence (DNA): TGTGCCAGCAGACCTGGGACAGGGGGGAGAGATACGCAGTATTTT.

This chain joins TRBV19 and TRBJ1-5; D perhaps matches TRBD1 (5 bases). The V gene lost 6 bases and the J gene lost 2 bases, with 17 bases spanning the gap. Germline V gives CDR1 LNHDA, CDR2 SQIVND (reference sequence). CDR3 length: 16 residues. The CDR3 protein is CASRSPERGRNQPQHF. The CDR3 region has the DNA TGTGCCAGTAGGAGCCCAGAGCGGGGCCGCAATCAGCCCCAGCATTTT.

The rearrangement joins TRBV7-3 to TRBJ2-7, with 7 bases fitting TRBD2. The CDR3 totals 15 residues. Germline V gene lookup returns CDR1 SGHTA and CDR2 FQGTGA. With V trimmed by 0 bases and J by 6 bases, 8 bases remained unmatched. CDR3 bases: TGTGCCAGCAGCTTAACCCGGGAGGTGTTCTCCGAGCAGTACTTC. This encodes CASSLTREVFSEQYF.

The V gene is TRBV18, the J gene TRBJ2-5; the D is unclear. In germline, CDR1 is KGHSH, CDR2 LQKENI. V shed 6 bases and J shed 3 bases, with 8 bases lying between them. CDR3 size: 12 residues. This CDR3 is CASSPVEETQYF. The CDR3 nucleotides are TGTGCCAGCTCTCCCGTAGAAGAGACCCAGTACTTC.

The chain carries TRBV6-6 and TRBJ1-1; unclear D gene. The V end lost 6 bases, the J end lost 0 bases, and 14 bases lay between the germline ends. This CDR3 region has 15 residues. The germline gives CDR1 MNHNY, CDR2 SVGAGI (reference sequence). CDR3 sequence reads: CASRESLGVNTEAFF. The CDR3 DNA reads TGTGCCAGCAGGGAATCGTTGGGAGTGAACACTGAAGCTTTCTTT.

The chain carries TRBV18 and TRBJ2-3, with TRBD1 matching 7 bases. V lost 3 bases, J lost 2 bases, and 11 bases stayed unmatched. The CDR3 is made up of 17 amino acids. Germline assignment: CDR1 KGHSH and CDR2 LQKENI. The chain's CDR3 is CASSPYSGTEFTDTQYF. The CDR3 DNA reads TGTGCCAGCTCACCCTACTCCGGGACAGAATTCACAGATACGCAGTATTTT.

The rearrangement joins TRBV6-5 to TRBJ2-3; tentatively, D is TRBD1 (5 bases). Trimming cost V 4 bases and J 0 bases, with 14 bases left between them. The CDR3 runs 16 residues. The germline gives CDR1 MNHEY, CDR2 SVGAGI. The CDR3 is CASSSTGHPSTDTQYF. The CDR3, as DNA: TGTGCCAGCAGTTCCACCGGACACCCTAGCACAGATACGCAGTATTTT.

The chain recombines TRBV5-1 with TRBJ2-3, with 8 bases that match TRBD2. The V segment lost 2 bases and the J segment 8 bases; nucleotides outside the gene matches: 16. CDR3 size: 17 residues. Per the germline V gene, CDR1 is SGHRS and CDR2 is YFSETQ. The CDR3 nucleotides are TGCGCCAGCAGCTTTCCCCCCACCGGACTAGCTCGAAGTACGCAGTATTTT. It is translated as CASSFPPTGLARSTQYF.

V gene TRBV19 combines with J gene TRBJ2-6; possibly TRBD1 for D (6 bases). The germline CDR1 and CDR2 sequences are LNHDA and SQIVND (reference sequence). CDR3 length: 16 amino acids. Trimming stripped 7 bases from V and 4 bases from J, with 17 bases between. The CDR3: CASKRDTGPGANVLTF. The CDR3, as DNA: TGTGCCAGTAAGAGGGACACGGGTCCCGGGGCCAACGTCCTGACTTTC.

V and J are TRBV4-1 and TRBJ1-5, with a weak D call TRBD1 (5 bases). The V gene's germline CDR1 is MGHRA and CDR2 YSYEKL. V was clipped by 0 bases and J by 4 bases, with 13 bases between them. The CDR3 is 16 amino acids. CDR3 loop: CASSQEGPGRNQPQHF. The CDR3 bases are TGCGCCAGCAGCCAAGAGGGCCCAGGGAGGAATCAGCCCCAGCATTTT.

V and J are TRBV5-6 and TRBJ2-7; TRBD1 might be the D (5 bases). CDR3 size: 15 residues. The germline V gene has CDR1 SGHDT and CDR2 YYEEEE. V lost 0 bases and J 2 bases, leaving 12 bases between the germline ends. The CDR3 protein is CASSLVLGLAYEQYF. For the CDR3, the DNA is TGTGCCAGCAGCTTGGTCTTGGGGCTAGCCTACGAGCAGTACTTC. The entire variable domain, with the rest obtained from reference TRBV5-6 and TRBJ2-7, is as follows: DAGVTQSPTHLIKTRGQQVTLRCSPKSGHDTVSWYQQALGQGPQFIFQYYEEEERQRGNFPDRFSGHQFPNYSSELNVNALLLGDSALYLCASSLVLGLAYEQYFGPGTRLTVT.